The TCR beta chain described here comes from a study of memory CD4+ T cells and cytomegalovirus serostatus (dated by TCRdb to the late 2010s). Broadly, across the study: A total of around 35 healthy Belgian adults, of whom 9 were CMV seropositive and roughly 25 were CMV seronegative, were included in the cohort. To replicate a published TCR-based CMV serostatus classifier, the researchers sequenced the CD4+ memory TCRbeta repertoires of a Belgian cohort whose cytomegalovirus serostatus was known. On the study overall, not on this receptor specifically: On the Belgian cohort, the classifier built on the original framework reached a median bootstrapped AUC of approximately 0.94, with a 95% CI of 0.76-1.00. Only CD4+CD45RO+ memory cells were sequenced, unlike the original study, which covered naive and memory CD4+ and CD8+ populations. For predicting CMV serostatus, the median bootstrapped AUC was roughly 0.95 using the original framework and less than 0.93 using a US-trained random forest. Of over 150 previously reported CMV-associated TCRbeta sequences, approximately 64 appeared in the CD4+ memory repertoires, each in one to five individuals. The results were interpreted as suggesting that the CMV-associated TCR signature is largely present in the CD4+ memory repertoire.

The Quick-DNA Microprep Kit was used to extract genomic DNA from the sorted cells. Amplification of TCRbeta DNA was done with the immunoSEQ hsTCRbeta kit, following the protocol from the manufacturer. TCRbeta libraries were sequenced on an Illumina MiSeq instrument. The authors processed their data as follows. After out-of-frame sequences were removed, 2,204,828 distinct TCRbeta sequences remained, averaging roughly 67,000 per individual. Each individual was scored by the count of around 160 previously reported CMV-associated TCRbeta sequences and the total productive distinct TCRbeta count. A beta-binomial model was reimplemented in Python, and random forests from scikit-learn, run with default parameters, were trained on data from the US cohort. Classifier performance on the Belgian cohort was summarized as median AUC with percentile confidence intervals over 10,000 bootstrap iterations. TCRdb took over this immuneACCESS table, retaining in-frame rearrangements with V and J assigned. Such tables are incomplete; in checked studies, under half of the missing clones stem from an unresolved V gene, and the remainder is unexplained. The V and J calls and clone size are taken from that table; D and trimming were inferred from the DNA. This sample holds tens of thousands of clones; about 70% were observed only once. 2.6% of the sample rests with the top ten.

This clone was seen a single time. Which antigen it targets is not known. No base quality information exists; no much larger clone differs at one position. Single viable CD3+CD4+CD8-CD45RO+ cells were sorted as memory CD4+ T cells on a FACSAria II. CMV serostatus was assessed using a Roche Elecsys assay, by which serum IgG against CMV pp150, pp28, p38 and p52 was detected. Once the samples were thawed, total CD4+ T cells were enriched through positive selection using CD4 magnetic microbeads. The samples came from a different study that was designed specifically to examine the CD4+ T cell memory repertoire. Peripheral blood mononuclear cells were isolated and cryopreserved according to standard operating procedures, and serum was stored at -80 degrees C. The staining relied on CD3-PerCP (BW264/56), CD4-APC (RPA-T4), CD45RO-PE (UCHT1) and CD8-Pacific Orange (3B5) antibodies, and Sytox blue was used to exclude non-viable cells.

The CDR3 numbers 16 residues from cysteine through phenylalanine. Only the CDR3 DNA stays, 48 bases, in frame from base 1. V drops 0 bases and J drops 0 bases, leaving 7 bases in between. CDR1 and CDR2, per the germline V gene, are SGHRS and YFSETQ. Sequencing was done on a sample of memory CD4+ T cells from blood. The receptor was derived from an adult in good health and CMV-seropositive. The chain was built from TRBV5-1 and TRBJ2-6; a confident D gene designation cannot be given. The CDR3 protein is CASSLDGASGANVLTF. The DNA is as follows: TGCGCCAGCAGCTTGGACGGCGCCTCTGGGGCCAACGTCCTGACTTTC.